This T cell receptor beta chain derives from a study of blood T cell repertoires in COVID-19 (TCRdb year 2020). For context, the study as a whole: Samples from collaborators originated in the United States, Italy and Spain and spanned both the acute and convalescent phases of COVID-19. Nearly every sample came with metadata listing a de-identified subject ID, COVID-19 status, age in years and sex. Deeply sampled blood TCRbeta repertoires from subjects exposed to, actively infected with, or recovered from COVID-19 were included in the dataset. The repertoires were released in a freely available public database meant as a resource for research on the immune response to SARS-CoV-2. The material from the prospective study consisted of cDNA or gDNA derived from T cells, B-cell-depleted T cells, or PBMCs. HLA class I and class II types, where available, came from metadata supplied by the sample provider rather than from assay-based typing. The samples were drawn from the first 160 participants of the ongoing ImmuneRACE study and from more than 1,000 subjects provided by 6 global collaborators.

TCRbeta CDR3 regions were amplified from genomic DNA by means of the immunoSEQ Assay, a bias-controlled multiplex PCR. Regarding the original processing steps: Nucleated cell counts per sample were estimated from amplification of reference gene primers within the assay. Sequence reads were collapsed and filtered to measure the absolute abundance of every unique TCRbeta CDR3 rearrangement. For each sample, productive Simpson clonality was calculated as the square root of Simpson's diversity index across productive rearrangements. TCRdb took over this immuneACCESS table, retaining in-frame rearrangements with V and J assigned. Such tables are incomplete; in checked studies, under half of the missing clones stem from an unresolved V gene, and the remainder is unexplained. The DNA gave D and trimming, while V, J and clone size come from that table. In this sample the table shows 55,000 to 65,000 clones, around four fifths of which occur a single time. The ten top clones hold 3.5% to 4% of the sample.

The germline V gene gives CDR1 as KGHSH and CDR2 as LQKENI. V was cut back by 6 bases and J by 8 bases, leaving a gap of 19 bases between them. The CDR3, cysteine through phenylalanine, is 14 amino acids long. The CDR3 DNA has 42 bases and is translated from base 1. The full study reports these points: The quantity of clinical and demographic metadata differed by source and by participant and was supplied without curation.

The sample holds a few counts of this clone. This receptor's antigen is unknown. No much larger clone exists at a distance of one base, and base qualities are not known. Each collaborating institution followed its own protocols to collect whole blood in K2EDTA tubes. For TCRbeta analysis, collaborators shipped samples in one of three forms: frozen whole blood, isolated PBMCs, or DNA extracted from either of those sample types. Material: peripheral blood. This TCR was recovered from a woman older than 75 with acute or convalescent COVID-19. Recombination connected TRBV18 to TRBJ1-2, and the D gene may be TRBD1, 5 bases matching. The encoded CDR3 is CASSPPSGHVGYTF. The DNA sequence is TGTGCCAGCTCCCCTCCCTCAGGGCATGTGGGCTACACCTTC.